These 23 T cell receptor beta chains came from one sample sequenced in a study of cytomegalovirus exposure and HLA in healthy donors. 60 Vbeta and 13 Jbeta primers were used in PCR. TCRdb keeps only in-frame clones here, not all; method: immunoSEQ multiplex PCR. In the table there are some 160,000 clones, about 78% of which are singletons. The sample consisted of PBMCs. The receptor set was obtained from a male donor in good health and CMV-seronegative.

This chain connects TRBV28 to TRBJ2-7; 8 bases fit TRBD1. The CDR3 has 15 residues. The V gene's germline CDR1 is MDHEN and CDR2 SYDVKM. V lost 7 bases and J lost 1; bases outside the gene matches: 9. The CDR3: CASISAGGESYEQYF. CDR3 DNA sequence: TGTGCCAGCATTTCCGCAGGGGGCGAGTCCTACGAGCAGTACTTC.

The chain's CDR3 is CASSTRTGGAGQPQHF. The CDR3 nucleotides are TGTGCCAGTAGCACCCGAACAGGGGGCGCGGGTCAGCCCCAGCATTTT. The chain carries TRBV19 and TRBJ1-5; 9 bases map to TRBD1. V lost 6 bases, J lost 6 bases, and 12 bases stayed unmatched. Germline V gene lookup returns CDR1 LNHDA and CDR2 SQIVND (reference sequence). The CDR3 has 16 residues.

The V and J genes are TRBV18 and TRBJ2-3; D not resolved. Germline CDR1 is KGHSH and CDR2 is LQKENI. This CDR3 has 13 residues. V shed 2 bases and J shed 6 bases, with 9 bases lying between them. CDR3 amino acids: CASSPIAADTQYF. The CDR3 DNA sequence: TGTGCCAGCTCACCAATAGCTGCGGATACGCAGTATTTT.

The chain combines TRBV6-1 with TRBJ2-1; 9 bases align to TRBD2. With 7 bases clipped from V and 8 bases from J, the junction kept 9 bases outside the gene matches. Germline-derived CDR1 and CDR2 are MNHNS and SASEGT. The CDR3 sequence is 14 residues long. For the CDR3, the DNA is TGTGCCAGCAATCCTAGCGGGAATAGCGATGAGCAGTTCTTC. Its translation is CASNPSGNSDEQFF.

For the CDR3, the DNA is TGTGCCAGCAGCTACGGGACAGCCGAAGAGACCCAGTACTTC. This codes for CASSYGTAEETQYF. V usage is TRBV6-5 and J usage is TRBJ2-5, with 7 nucleotides matching TRBD1. This CDR3 comprises 14 residues. The ends lost 6 bases at V and 3 bases at J; junction bases unmatched: 7. Per germline, CDR1 MNHEY and CDR2 SVGAGI.

As DNA, the CDR3 is TGTGCCAGCAGTGAAGGGACAAGTAACTATGGCTACACCTTC. Translation: CASSEGTSNYGYTF. V usage is TRBV6-1 and J usage is TRBJ1-2; D is possibly TRBD1 (5 bases). The CDR3 length is 14 residues. Per the germline V gene, CDR1 is MNHNS and CDR2 is SASEGT. V dropped 1 base and J dropped 1 base, with 7 bases sitting between them.

V and J are TRBV4-1 and TRBJ1-1; 7 positions agree with TRBD1. Germline V gene sequence: CDR1 MGHRA, CDR2 YSYEKL. The CDR3 extends over 16 amino acids. J gave up 1 base and V 1 base, and 6 bases lay outside the gene matches. CDR3 sequence: CASSQGRGRGNTEAFF. Here the CDR3 DNA reads TGCGCCAGCAGCCAAGGAAGGGGGCGGGGGAACACTGAAGCTTTCTTT.

This rearrangement joins TRBV6-5 to TRBJ2-7; possible D gene TRBD2, 5 bases. Trimming removed 7 bases at V and 2 bases at J, with 18 bases between. The CDR3 is made up of 15 amino acids. Germline CDR1 MNHEY, CDR2 SVGAGI. The CDR3 bases are TGTGCCAGCAAAAGGGAGTTGGGAACAGCCTACGAGCAGTACTTC. This sequence encodes CASKRELGTAYEQYF.

In DNA form, the CDR3 reads TGTGCCAGCTCACCGGGCAGGGGGAACACTGAAGCTTTCTTT. It translates to CASSPGRGNTEAFF. This chain uses TRBV18 with TRBJ1-1, with TRBD1 as a possible D gene (6 bases). This CDR3 contains 14 residues. Germline lookup yields CDR1 KGHSH and CDR2 LQKENI. V lost 3 bases and J lost 1, with 9 bases in between.

CDR3 bases: TGCGCCAGCAGCTTGGCCTCCCGGGAAAAGCAGTTCTTC. It encodes CASSLASREKQFF. This chain links TRBV5-1 with TRBJ2-1, with D possibly TRBD2 on 5 matching bases. Germline V gene sequence: CDR1 SGHRS, CDR2 YFSETQ. The ends were cut back, 0 bases at V and 11 bases at J, with 12 bases in the middle. The CDR3 consists of 13 residues.

This clone was counted a few times. This rearrangement joins TRBV7-8 to TRBJ2-1; the match to TRBD2 covers 12 bases. The V gene end was trimmed by 7 bases and the J gene end by 7 bases; junction bases not matched to a gene: 5. The CDR3 is made up of 14 amino acids. Germline lookup yields CDR1 SGHVS and CDR2 FQNEAQ. CDR3 protein: CASNPTSGRNEQFF. CDR3 DNA: TGTGCCAGCAACCCCACTAGCGGGAGGAATGAGCAGTTCTTC.

J is TRBJ2-5 and V is TRBV7-7; D ambiguous. The CDR3 spans 12 residues. Germline V CDR1 and CDR2: SSHAT, FNYEAQ (reference sequence). Trimming left V 5 bases short and J 1 base short, with 5 bases between. CDR3 loop: CASSPGQETQYF. DNA of the CDR3: TGTGCCAGCAGCCCGGGCCAAGAGACCCAGTACTTC.

This clone was seen once. The gene calls are TRBV7-2 and TRBJ2-2; D is perhaps TRBD1 (6 bases). Trimming stripped 3 bases from V and 1 base from J, with 15 bases between. Germline CDR1 SGHTA, CDR2 FQGNSA. The CDR3 consists of 17 residues. In DNA form, the CDR3 reads TGTGCCAGCAGCTTCCTCTCCAGGGGCAAGAACACCGGGGAGCTGTTTTTT. Its translation: CASSFLSRGKNTGELFF.

In nucleotides, the CDR3 is TGTGCCTGGAGTAGTAAAGCGGCGGGAACTCGTGAGCAGTACTTC. Translation: CAWSSKAAGTREQYF. The chain uses TRBV30 and TRBJ2-7; TRBD2 is a possible D gene (6 bases). The CDR3 runs to 15 residues. Trimming removed 2 bases at V and 7 bases at J, with 21 bases between. The V gene's germline CDR1 is GTSNPN and CDR2 SVGIG (reference sequence).

The CDR3 protein is CASSMDYTDTQYF. Written as DNA, the CDR3 is TGTGCCAGCAGCATGGACTACACAGATACGCAGTATTTT. The chain is built from TRBV7-2 and TRBJ2-3; perhaps TRBD2 as D (6 bases). Germline assignment: CDR1 SGHTA and CDR2 FQGNSA. V shed 5 bases and J shed 2 bases, with 8 bases lying between them. The CDR3 is made up of 13 amino acids. Using reference TRBV7-2 and TRBJ2-3 for the parts outside the CDR3, the full variable domain is GAGVSQSPSNKVTEKGKDVELRCDPISGHTALYWYRQSLGQGLEFLIYFQGNSAPDKSGLPSDRFSAERTGGSVSTLTIQRTQQEDSAVYLCASSMDYTDTQYFGPGTRLTVL.

The chain has TRBV9 and TRBJ2-2, with D perhaps matching TRBD1 (6 bases). The V end was cut by 0 bases, the J end by 4 bases, with 10 bases between. The V gene's germline CDR1 is SGDLS and CDR2 YYNGEE. CDR3 size: 15 residues. The CDR3 is CASSVGDIFTGELFF. For the CDR3, the DNA is TGTGCCAGCAGCGTAGGGGACATTTTCACCGGGGAGCTGTTTTTT.

The chain has TRBV5-1 and TRBJ2-7; perhaps TRBD2 as D (6 bases). Germline V gene sequence: CDR1 SGHRS, CDR2 YFSETQ. Trimming left V 1 base short and J 2 bases short, with 10 bases between. CDR3 length: 14 amino acids. The CDR3 coding sequence is TGCGCCAGCAGCTTGTTCGGGGGTCCCTACGAGCAGTACTTC. This gives the protein CASSLFGGPYEQYF.

This clone occurred once. The V and J genes are TRBV6-1 and TRBJ2-2; 9 nucleotides line up with TRBD2. Germline assignment: CDR1 MNHNS and CDR2 SASEGT. Trimming at V came to 1 base and at J to 5 bases, leaving 5 bases not matched to a gene. CDR3 length: 16 amino acids. The CDR3 loop reads CASSEGGGERTGELFF. CDR3 sequence (DNA): TGTGCCAGCAGTGAAGGCGGGGGGGAAAGAACCGGGGAGCTGTTTTTT.

This clone was seen only a few times. The chain is built from TRBV28 and TRBJ1-2; tentatively, D is TRBD1 (6 bases). The CDR3 runs to 15 residues. The V end was cut by 6 bases, the J end by 1 base, with 15 bases between. Looked up from germline, CDR1 is MDHEN and CDR2 is SYDVKM. The CDR3 sequence is CASRLHDRSNYGYTF. DNA for the CDR3: TGTGCCAGCAGACTTCATGACAGGAGTAACTATGGCTACACCTTC.

This chain links TRBV27 with TRBJ1-1; 7 nucleotides match TRBD1. CDR3 length: 14 amino acids. The junction had 14 bases not matched to a gene; V was cut back by 6 bases and J by 10 bases. The germline V gene has CDR1 MNHEY and CDR2 SMNVEV (reference sequence). CDR3 coding DNA: TGTGCCAGCAGGGAACAGGGGCCGCTAACCGGAGCTTTCTTT. It translates to CASREQGPLTGAFF.

DNA of the CDR3: TGTGCCAGCAGCTCCGGGACAGCTGGAAACACCATATATTTT. Its translation is CASSSGTAGNTIYF. The chain uses TRBV7-7 and TRBJ1-3, with TRBD1 identical over 7 bases. The CDR3 spans 14 residues. Germline V gives CDR1 SSHAT, CDR2 FNYEAQ (reference sequence). The J segment lost 2 bases and the V segment lost 4 bases, leaving 2 bases of the junction unmatched.

This clone turned up a few times. The chain recombines TRBV10-1 with TRBJ2-2, with 12 bases lining up with TRBD2. V was clipped by 0 bases and J by 4 bases; unmatched bases: 15. The germline CDR1 and CDR2 sequences are WNHNN and SYGVQD (reference sequence). The CDR3 runs to 21 residues. As DNA, the CDR3 is TGCGCCAGCAGTGAGTCTTGGGGGGCGGCTAGCGGGAGGGCTTCCACCGGGGAGCTGTTTTTT. Protein sequence: CASSESWGAASGRASTGELFF.

This clone came up a few times. This chain uses TRBV11-2 with TRBJ2-7, with 7 bases matching TRBD2. Germline V gene data show CDR1 as SGHAT and CDR2 as FQNNGV. This CDR3 spans 15 amino acids. V gave up 1 base and J gave up 0 bases; unmatched junction bases: 3. Here the CDR3 reads CASSLGGGFSYEQYF. CDR3 sequence (DNA): TGTGCCAGCAGCTTAGGCGGGGGATTCTCCTACGAGCAGTACTTC.